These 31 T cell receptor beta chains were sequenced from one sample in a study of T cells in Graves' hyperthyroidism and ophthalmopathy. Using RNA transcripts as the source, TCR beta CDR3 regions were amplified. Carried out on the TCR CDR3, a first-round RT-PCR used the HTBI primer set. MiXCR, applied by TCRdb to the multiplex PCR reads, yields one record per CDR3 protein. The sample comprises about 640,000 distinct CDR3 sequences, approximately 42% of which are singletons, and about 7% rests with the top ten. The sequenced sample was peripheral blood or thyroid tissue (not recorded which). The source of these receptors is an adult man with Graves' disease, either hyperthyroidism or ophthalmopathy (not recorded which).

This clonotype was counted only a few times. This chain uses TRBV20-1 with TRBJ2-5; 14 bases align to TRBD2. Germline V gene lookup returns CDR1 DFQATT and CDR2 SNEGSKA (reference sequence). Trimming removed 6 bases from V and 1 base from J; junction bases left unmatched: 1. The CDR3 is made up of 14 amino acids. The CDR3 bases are TGCAGTGCCGGGACTAGCGGGAGCCAAGAGACCCAGTACTTC. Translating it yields CSAGTSGSQETQYF.

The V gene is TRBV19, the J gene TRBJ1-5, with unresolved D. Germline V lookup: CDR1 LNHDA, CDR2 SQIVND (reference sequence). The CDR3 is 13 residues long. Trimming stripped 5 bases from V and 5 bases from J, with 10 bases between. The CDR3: CASSVIPYQPQHF. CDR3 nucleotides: TGTGCCAGTAGTGTTATCCCCTATCAGCCCCAGCATTTT.

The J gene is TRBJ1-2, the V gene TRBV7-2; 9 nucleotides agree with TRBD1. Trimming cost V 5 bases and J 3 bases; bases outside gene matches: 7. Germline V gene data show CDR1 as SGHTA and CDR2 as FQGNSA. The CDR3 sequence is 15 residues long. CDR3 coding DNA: TGTGCCAGCAGCCCACCAGACAGGGGGGACTATGGCTACACCTTC. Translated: CASSPPDRGDYGYTF.

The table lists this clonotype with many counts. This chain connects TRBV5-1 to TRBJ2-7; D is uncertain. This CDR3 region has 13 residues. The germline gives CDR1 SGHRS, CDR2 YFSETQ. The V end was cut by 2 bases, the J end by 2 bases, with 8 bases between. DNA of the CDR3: TGCGCCAGCAGCTTCGACACGGCCTACGAGCAGTACTTC. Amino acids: CASSFDTAYEQYF.

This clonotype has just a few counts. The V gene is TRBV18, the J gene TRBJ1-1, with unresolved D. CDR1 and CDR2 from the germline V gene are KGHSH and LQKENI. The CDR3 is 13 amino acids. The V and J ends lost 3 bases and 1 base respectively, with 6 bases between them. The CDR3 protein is CASSPAQNTEAFF. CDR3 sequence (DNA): TGTGCCAGCTCACCGGCCCAGAACACTGAAGCTTTCTTT.

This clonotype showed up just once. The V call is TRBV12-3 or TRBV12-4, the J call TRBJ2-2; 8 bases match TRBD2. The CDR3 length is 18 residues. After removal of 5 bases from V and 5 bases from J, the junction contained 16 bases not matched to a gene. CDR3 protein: CASSARDRAGVGTGELFF. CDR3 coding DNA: TGTGCCAGCAGTGCTAGAGATCGAGCGGGAGTAGGGACCGGGGAGCTGTTTTTT.

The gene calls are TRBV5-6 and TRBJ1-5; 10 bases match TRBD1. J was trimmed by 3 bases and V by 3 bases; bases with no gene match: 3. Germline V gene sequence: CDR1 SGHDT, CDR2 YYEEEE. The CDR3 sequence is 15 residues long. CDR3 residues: CASSWGQGNNQPQHF. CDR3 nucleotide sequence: TGTGCCAGCAGCTGGGGACAGGGGAACAATCAGCCCCAGCATTTT.

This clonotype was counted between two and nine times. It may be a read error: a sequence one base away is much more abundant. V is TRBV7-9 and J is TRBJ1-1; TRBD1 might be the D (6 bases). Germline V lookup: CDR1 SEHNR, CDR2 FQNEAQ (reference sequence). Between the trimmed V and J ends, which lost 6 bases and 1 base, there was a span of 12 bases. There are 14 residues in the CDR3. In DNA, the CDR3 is TGTGCCAGCAGGGAACCGGGACAGAACACTGAAGCTTTCTTT. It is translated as CASREPGQNTEAFF.

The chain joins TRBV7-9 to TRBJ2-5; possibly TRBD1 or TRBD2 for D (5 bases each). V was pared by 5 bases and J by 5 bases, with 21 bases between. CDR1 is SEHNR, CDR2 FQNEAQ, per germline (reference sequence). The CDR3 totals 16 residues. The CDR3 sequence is CASSQDVGRRMETQYF. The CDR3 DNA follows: TGTGCCAGCAGCCAAGACGTGGGACGTCGGATGGAGACCCAGTACTTC.

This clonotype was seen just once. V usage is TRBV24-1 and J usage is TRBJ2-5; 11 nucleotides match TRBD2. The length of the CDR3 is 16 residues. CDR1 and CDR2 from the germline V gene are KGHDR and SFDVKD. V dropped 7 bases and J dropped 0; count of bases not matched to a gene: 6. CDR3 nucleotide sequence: TGTGCCACCAGCCCAGGGGGACTAGCGGACCAAGAGACCCAGTACTTC. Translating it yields CATSPGGLADQETQYF.

In DNA form, the CDR3 reads TGTGCCAGCAGCGTTGACGCCGGACAGGGGAATAATTCACCCCTCCACTTT. Its protein product is CASSVDAGQGNNSPLHF. The V gene is TRBV7-8, the J gene TRBJ1-6; TRBD1 matches 9 bases. This CDR3 region has 17 residues. J was trimmed by 5 bases and V by 5 bases; bases with no gene match: 10. CDR1 SGHVS and CDR2 FQNEAQ come from the germline V gene.

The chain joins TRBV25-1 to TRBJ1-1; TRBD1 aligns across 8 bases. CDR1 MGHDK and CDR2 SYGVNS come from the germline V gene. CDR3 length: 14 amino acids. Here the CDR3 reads CARAAGGRWTEAFF. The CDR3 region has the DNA TGTGCTAGAGCCGCAGGGGGCCGATGGACTGAAGCTTTCTTT.

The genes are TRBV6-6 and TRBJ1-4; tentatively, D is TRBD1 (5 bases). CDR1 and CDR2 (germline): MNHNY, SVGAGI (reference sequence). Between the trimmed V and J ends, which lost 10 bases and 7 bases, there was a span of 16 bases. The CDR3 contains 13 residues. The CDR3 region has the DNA TGTGCCATCAGCCACCAGGGAGTTGAAAAACTGTTTTTT. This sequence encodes CAISHQGVEKLFF.

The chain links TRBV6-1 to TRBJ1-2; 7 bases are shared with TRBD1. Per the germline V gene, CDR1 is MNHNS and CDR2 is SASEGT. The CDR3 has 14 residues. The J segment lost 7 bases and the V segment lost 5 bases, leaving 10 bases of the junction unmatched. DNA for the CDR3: TGTGCCAGCAGTCTTGGACCGACAGGGTTTGGCTACACCTTC. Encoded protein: CASSLGPTGFGYTF.

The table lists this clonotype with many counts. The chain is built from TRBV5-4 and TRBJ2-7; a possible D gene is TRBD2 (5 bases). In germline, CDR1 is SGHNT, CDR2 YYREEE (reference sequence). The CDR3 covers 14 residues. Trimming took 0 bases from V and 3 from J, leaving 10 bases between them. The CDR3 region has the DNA TGTGCCAGCAGCTTGGAATCCGGAGGCTACGAGCAGTACTTC. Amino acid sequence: CASSLESGGYEQYF.

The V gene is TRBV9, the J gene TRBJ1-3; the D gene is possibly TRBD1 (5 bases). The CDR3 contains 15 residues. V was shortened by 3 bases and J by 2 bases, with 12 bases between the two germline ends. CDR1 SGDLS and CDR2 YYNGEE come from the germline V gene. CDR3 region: CASSADGAPGNTIYF. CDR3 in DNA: TGTGCCAGCAGCGCAGACGGGGCCCCTGGAAACACCATATATTTT.

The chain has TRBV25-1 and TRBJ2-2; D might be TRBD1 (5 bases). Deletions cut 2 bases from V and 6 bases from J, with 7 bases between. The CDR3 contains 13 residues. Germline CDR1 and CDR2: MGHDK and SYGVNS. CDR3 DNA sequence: TGTGCCAGCAGTGAACTAGGGGCCGGGGAGCTGTTTTTT. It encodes CASSELGAGELFF.

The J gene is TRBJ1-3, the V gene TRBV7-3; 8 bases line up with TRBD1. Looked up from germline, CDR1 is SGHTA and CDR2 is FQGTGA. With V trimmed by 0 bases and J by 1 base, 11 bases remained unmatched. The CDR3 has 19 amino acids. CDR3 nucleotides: TGTGCCAGCAGCTTAACCCGACAAGCAGGGGGCGCGTCTGGAAACACCATATATTTT. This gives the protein CASSLTRQAGGASGNTIYF.

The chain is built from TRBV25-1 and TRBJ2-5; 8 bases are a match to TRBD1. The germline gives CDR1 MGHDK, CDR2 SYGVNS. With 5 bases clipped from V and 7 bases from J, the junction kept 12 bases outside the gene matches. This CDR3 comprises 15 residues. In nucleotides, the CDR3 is TGTGCCAGCAGTCCGACTTTGGACAGGGTCGGGACCCAGTACTTC. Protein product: CASSPTLDRVGTQYF.

The CDR3 is CASTDRGSTEAFF. CDR3 nucleotides: TGTGCCAGCACGGACAGGGGAAGCACTGAAGCTTTCTTT. The chain has TRBV9 and TRBJ1-1, with 9 bases matching TRBD1. Germline CDR1 reads SGDLS; CDR2 reads YYNGEE. The CDR3 length is 13 residues. V was clipped by 6 bases and J by 4 bases; unmatched bases: 4.

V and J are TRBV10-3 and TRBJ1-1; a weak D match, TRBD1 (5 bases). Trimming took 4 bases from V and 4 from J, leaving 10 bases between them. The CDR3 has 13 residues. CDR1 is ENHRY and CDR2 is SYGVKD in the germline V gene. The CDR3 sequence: CAISGDGGTEAFF. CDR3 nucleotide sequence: TGTGCCATCAGTGGGGACGGTGGCACTGAAGCTTTCTTT.

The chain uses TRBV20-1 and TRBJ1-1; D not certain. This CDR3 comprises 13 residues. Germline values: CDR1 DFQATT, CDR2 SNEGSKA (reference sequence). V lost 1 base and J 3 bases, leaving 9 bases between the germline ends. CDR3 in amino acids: CSARVQVHTEAFF. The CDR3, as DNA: TGCAGTGCTAGAGTCCAGGTTCACACTGAAGCTTTCTTT.

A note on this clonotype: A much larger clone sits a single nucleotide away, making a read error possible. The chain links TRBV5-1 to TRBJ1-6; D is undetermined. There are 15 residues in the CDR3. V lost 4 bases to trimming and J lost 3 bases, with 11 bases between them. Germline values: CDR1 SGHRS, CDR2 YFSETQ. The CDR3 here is CASSPQTDYNSPLHF. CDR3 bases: TGCGCCAGCAGCCCGCAGACGGACTATAATTCACCCCTCCACTTT.

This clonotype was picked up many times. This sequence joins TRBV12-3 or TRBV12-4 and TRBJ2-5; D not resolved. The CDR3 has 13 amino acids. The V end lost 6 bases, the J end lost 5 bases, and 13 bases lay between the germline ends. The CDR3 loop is CASSPNSWETQYF. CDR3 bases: TGTGCCAGCAGCCCCAACTCCTGGGAGACCCAGTACTTC.

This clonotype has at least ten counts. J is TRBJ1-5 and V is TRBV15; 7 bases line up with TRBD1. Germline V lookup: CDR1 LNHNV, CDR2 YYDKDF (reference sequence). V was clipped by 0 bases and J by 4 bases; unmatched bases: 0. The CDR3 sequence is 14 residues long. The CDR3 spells CATSRDRGNQPQHF. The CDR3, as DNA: TGTGCCACCAGCAGAGACAGGGGGAATCAGCCCCAGCATTTT.

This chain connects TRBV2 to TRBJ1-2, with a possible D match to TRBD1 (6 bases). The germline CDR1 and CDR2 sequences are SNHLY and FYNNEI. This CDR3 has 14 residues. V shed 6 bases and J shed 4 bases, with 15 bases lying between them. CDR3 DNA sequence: TGTGCCAGCAGAGGGGGTACATTCGGCTATGGCTACACCTTC. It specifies CASRGGTFGYGYTF.

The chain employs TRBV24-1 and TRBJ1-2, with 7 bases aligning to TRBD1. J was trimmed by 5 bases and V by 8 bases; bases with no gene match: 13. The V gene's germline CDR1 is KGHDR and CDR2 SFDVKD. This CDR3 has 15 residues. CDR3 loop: CATKQGPDRRYGYTF. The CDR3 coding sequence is TGTGCCACCAAACAAGGACCGGACAGGCGATATGGCTACACCTTC.

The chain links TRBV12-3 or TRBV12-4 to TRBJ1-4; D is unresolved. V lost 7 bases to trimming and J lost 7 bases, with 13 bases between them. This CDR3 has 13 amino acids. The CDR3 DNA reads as TGTGCCAGCACGCGCAGGAGGGCTGAAAAACTGTTTTTT. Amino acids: CASTRRRAEKLFF.

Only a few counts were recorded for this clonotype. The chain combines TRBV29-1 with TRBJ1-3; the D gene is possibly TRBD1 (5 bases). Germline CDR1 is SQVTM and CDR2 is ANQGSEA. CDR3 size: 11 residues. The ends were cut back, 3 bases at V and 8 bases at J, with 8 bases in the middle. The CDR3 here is CSVDTGDTIYF. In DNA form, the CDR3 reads TGCAGCGTTGATACAGGAGACACCATATATTTT.

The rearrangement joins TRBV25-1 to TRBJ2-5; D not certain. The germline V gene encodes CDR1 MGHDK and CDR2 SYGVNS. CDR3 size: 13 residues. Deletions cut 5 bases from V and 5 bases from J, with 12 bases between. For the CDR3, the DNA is TGTGCCAGCAGTTTATACAGTAGGGAGACCCAGTACTTC. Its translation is CASSLYSRETQYF.

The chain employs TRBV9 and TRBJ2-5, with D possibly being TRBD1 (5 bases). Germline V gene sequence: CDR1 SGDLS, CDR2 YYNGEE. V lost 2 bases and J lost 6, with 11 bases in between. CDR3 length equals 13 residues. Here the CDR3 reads CASSVSQGQTQYF. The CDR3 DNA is TGTGCCAGCAGCGTCAGCCAGGGCCAGACCCAGTACTTC.